Below, 10 T cell receptor beta chains from the same sample are listed, as sequenced in a study of regulatory and conventional T cells in RAG deficiency. Generated by immunoSEQ multiplex PCR, the TCRdb table keeps only in-frame clones and is missing some. Here the sample spans 12,000 or so clones, around 94% being singletons. The sorted regulatory T cells were CD4+, CD25-high and CD127-low, with genomic DNA sequenced. A further study also used this sample, focusing on regulatory T cells. This second study notes: Amplification used 52 TRBV primers and 13 TRBJ primers.

The material sequenced was CD127- CD25+ CD4+ Tregs sorted from blood. The receptors originated from a human donor in good health.

The chain couples TRBV19 to TRBJ1-1; a possible D gene is TRBD1 (5 bases). Germline CDR1 LNHDA, CDR2 SQIVND (reference sequence). This CDR3 spans 15 amino acids. V lost 5 bases, J lost 5 bases, and 18 bases lay in between. CDR3 bases: TGTGCCAGTAGTCGAGGAGGGGCCTTGGGGACTGAAGCTTTCTTT. This translates into CASSRGGALGTEAFF.

V gene TRBV6-4 combines with J gene TRBJ2-1, with 13 bases that match TRBD2. The germline CDR1 and CDR2 sequences are MRHNA and SNTAGT. This CDR3 comprises 15 residues. J was trimmed by 8 bases and V by 6 bases; bases with no gene match: 7. In DNA form, the CDR3 reads TGTGCCAGCAGCGTACTAGCGGGGGGGCTCGATGAGCAGTTCTTC. Protein sequence: CASSVLAGGLDEQFF.

The CDR3 reads CASSEAGLHSYEQYF. The CDR3 DNA reads TGTGCCAGCAGTGAAGCGGGGCTCCACTCCTACGAGCAGTACTTC. V gene TRBV6-1 combines with J gene TRBJ2-7; D might be TRBD1 (5 bases). Germline-derived CDR1 and CDR2 are MNHNS and SASEGT. The CDR3 covers 15 residues. The ends were cut back, 0 bases at V and 0 bases at J, with 9 bases in the middle.

The chain links TRBV5-1 to TRBJ2-4; D is unresolved. Germline V CDR1 and CDR2: SGHRS, YFSETQ. Trimming removed 6 bases from V and 0 bases from J, with 10 bases in between. This CDR3 is built from 14 residues. The CDR3 sequence is CASTGPEAKNIQYF. The CDR3 bases are TGCGCCAGCACAGGTCCTGAAGCCAAAAACATTCAGTACTTC.

The CDR3 region has the DNA TGTGCCAGCAGCCAAGATAGCGGGGATGGAGATACGCAGTATTTT. Its protein product is CASSQDSGDGDTQYF. J is TRBJ2-3 and V is TRBV4-2; 8 positions agree with TRBD2. CDR3 length equals 15 residues. The V and J ends lost 0 bases and 5 bases, in that order; junction bases with no gene match: 4. In germline, CDR1 is LGHNA, CDR2 YNFKEQ.

V gene TRBV2 combines with J gene TRBJ2-1; 7 bases line up with TRBD1. This CDR3 contains 12 residues. CDR1 and CDR2 from the germline V gene are SNHLY and FYNNEI. J gave up 4 bases and V 6 bases, and 0 bases lay outside the gene matches. CDR3 region: CASRTGYNEQFF. The CDR3 region has the DNA TGTGCCAGCAGGACAGGGTACAATGAGCAGTTCTTC.

The chain employs TRBV28 and TRBJ2-7, with D possibly TRBD1 on 5 matching bases. Trimming took off 3 bases at V and 2 bases at J, with 8 bases between the two ends. The CDR3 length is 13 residues. The germline CDR1 and CDR2 sequences are MDHEN and SYDVKM. The CDR3 nucleotides read TGTGCCAGCAGTTTTTGGGGCGCCTACGAGCAGTACTTC. It encodes CASSFWGAYEQYF.

The chain has TRBV6-5 and TRBJ2-7; D unresolved. The V end lost 0 bases, the J end lost 2 bases, and 8 bases lay between the germline ends. The CDR3 length is 14 residues. The V gene's germline CDR1 is MNHEY and CDR2 SVGAGI. Here the CDR3 DNA reads TGTGCCAGCAGTTACTCGTGGCAAACCTACGAGCAGTACTTC. Protein sequence: CASSYSWQTYEQYF.

The chain links TRBV28 to TRBJ1-3, with a tentative D call TRBD1 (5 bases). CDR3 length: 17 amino acids. The germline V gene has CDR1 MDHEN and CDR2 SYDVKM. V was clipped by 2 bases and J by 3 bases, with 17 bases between them. The CDR3 coding sequence is TGTGCCAGCAGTTTAGCAAGACCAGGGCTGGGTGGAAACACCATATATTTT. Residues: CASSLARPGLGGNTIYF.

The V call is TRBV6-1, the J call TRBJ1-2; tentatively, D is TRBD1 (5 bases). The CDR3 spans 15 residues. Trimming pared 0 bases from V and 6 bases from J, leaving 14 bases between. In germline, CDR1 is MNHNS, CDR2 SASEGT. CDR3 bases: TGTGCCAGCAGTGAAGCTTCGGGGGGAGCGAATGGCTACACCTTC. It encodes CASSEASGGANGYTF.